Shown below are 6 T cell receptor beta chains from a single sample sequenced in a study of beta chain features in type 1 diabetes. The study, taken as a whole, reports: Within each of all four CD4+ subsets, Type 1 diabetes patients had TCRB CDR3s that were moderately but significantly shorter.

Since all of the isolated RNA was reverse transcribed, expressed TCRB transcripts were what got sequenced. The method was immunoSEQ multiplex PCR; TCRdb's version includes in-frame clones alone and lacks a portion of them. This table has approximately 170,000 clones, about 7.9% appearing once. Antigen specificity for these receptors is unknown. Sequenced sample: central memory CD4+ T cells from blood. All receptors come from a man between 18 and 35 years old with type 1 diabetes.

Only a few counts were recorded for this clone. The gene calls are TRBV28 and TRBJ2-7; 7 bases fit TRBD1. The CDR3 is made up of 16 amino acids. V was pared by 1 base and J by 2 bases, with 8 bases of the junction left unmatched. Per the germline V gene, CDR1 is MDHEN and CDR2 is SYDVKM. This CDR3 is CASSLSNRGPTYEQYF. For the CDR3, the DNA is TGTGCCAGCAGTTTATCCAACAGGGGACCGACCTACGAGCAGTACTTC. The variable domain in full, completed from reference TRBV28 and TRBJ2-7, reads DVKVTQSSRYLVKRTGEKVFLECVQDMDHENMFWYRQDPGLGLRLIYFSYDVKMKEKGDIPEGYSVSREKKERFSLILESASTNQTSMYLCASSLSNRGPTYEQYFGPGTRLTVT.

This clone has just a few counts. This sequence joins TRBV29-1 and TRBJ2-3; the match to TRBD1 covers 10 bases. The CDR3 length is 14 residues. The V gene's germline CDR1 is SQVTM and CDR2 ANQGSEA. V shed 4 bases, J shed 6 bases, and the junction held 7 bases outside the gene matches. CDR3 protein: CSVARQGAGDTQYF. DNA of the CDR3: TGCAGCGTTGCCAGACAGGGGGCAGGTGATACGCAGTATTTT.

About this clone: This sample also contains other DNA sequences that code for the same CDR3. The rearrangement uses TRBV30 and TRBJ1-5; D remains unclear. Germline V gene sequence: CDR1 GTSNPN, CDR2 SVGIG (reference sequence). This CDR3 has 13 residues. The V and J ends lost 0 bases and 7 bases respectively, with 10 bases between them. The CDR3 region is CAWSVGGRQPQHF. The CDR3 coding sequence is TGTGCCTGGAGTGTGGGAGGCAGGCAGCCCCAGCATTTT.

V is TRBV19 and J is TRBJ2-1, with D uncertain. CDR3 length equals 16 residues. Germline CDR1 and CDR2: LNHDA and SQIVND (reference sequence). V dropped 1 base and J dropped 0 bases, with 10 bases sitting between them. Written as DNA, the CDR3 is TGTGCCAGTAGTATAGCAGGTTCGAGCTCCTACAATGAGCAGTTCTTC. This sequence encodes CASSIAGSSSYNEQFF. The full variable domain, rest sourced from reference TRBV19 and TRBJ2-1, is DGGITQSPKYLFRKEGQNVTLSCEQNLNHDAMYWYRQDPGQGLRLIYYSQIVNDFQKGDIAEGYSVSREKKESFPLTVTSAQKNPTAFYLCASSIAGSSSYNEQFFGPGTRLTVL.

There are a few counts of this clone. The chain uses TRBV7-2 and TRBJ2-5; 10 bases map to TRBD1. J was trimmed by 3 bases and V by 4 bases; bases with no gene match: 14. CDR1 and CDR2 from the germline V gene are SGHTA and FQGNSA. This CDR3 has 18 residues. CDR3 loop: CASSSGTGVVVREETQYF. The CDR3, as DNA: TGTGCCAGCAGCTCCGGGACAGGGGTGGTTGTAAGAGAAGAGACCCAGTACTTC.

The chain employs TRBV5-1 and TRBJ2-5; D is unresolved. Germline assignment: CDR1 SGHRS and CDR2 YFSETQ. The V and J ends lost 0 bases and 5 bases respectively, with 5 bases between them. There are 12 residues in the CDR3. CDR3 residues: CASSLAEETQYF. CDR3 sequence (DNA): TGCGCCAGCAGCTTGGCCGAGGAGACCCAGTACTTC.